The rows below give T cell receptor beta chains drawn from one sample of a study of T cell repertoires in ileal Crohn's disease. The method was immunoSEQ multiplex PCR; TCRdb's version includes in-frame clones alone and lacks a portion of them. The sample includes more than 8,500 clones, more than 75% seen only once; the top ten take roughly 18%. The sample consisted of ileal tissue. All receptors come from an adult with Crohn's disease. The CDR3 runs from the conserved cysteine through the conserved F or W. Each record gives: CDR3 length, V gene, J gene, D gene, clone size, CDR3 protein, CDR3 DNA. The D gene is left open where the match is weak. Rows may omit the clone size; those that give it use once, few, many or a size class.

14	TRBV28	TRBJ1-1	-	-	CASIATGGYTEAFF	TGTGCCAGCATTGCCACCGGGGGTTACACTGAAGCTTTCTTT
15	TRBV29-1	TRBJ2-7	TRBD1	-	CSVEDRVTGGYEQYF	TGCAGCGTTGAAGATCGTGTGACAGGGGGCTACGAGCAGTACTTC
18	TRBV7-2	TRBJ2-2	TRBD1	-	CASSRIRDRGVYAGELFF	TGTGCCAGCAGTCGGATCCGGGACAGGGGGGTTTACGCCGGGGAGCTGTTTTTT
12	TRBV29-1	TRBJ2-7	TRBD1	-	CSGRDRGFEQYF	TGCAGCGGCCGGGACAGGGGATTCGAGCAGTACTTC
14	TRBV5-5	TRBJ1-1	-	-	CASSWGRGNTEAFF	TGTGCCAGCAGCTGGGGCAGGGGGAACACTGAAGCTTTCTTT
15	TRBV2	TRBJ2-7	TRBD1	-	CASSYTPGTVYEQYF	TGTGCCAGCAGCTACACTCCGGGGACAGTCTACGAGCAGTACTTC
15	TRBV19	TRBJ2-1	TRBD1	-	CASRLGTGTYNEQFF	TGTGCCAGTAGGCTTGGGACAGGGACTTACAATGAGCAGTTCTTC
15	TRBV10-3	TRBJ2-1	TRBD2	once	CAISDGAGGYNEQFF	TGTGCCATCAGTGACGGAGCGGGAGGGTACAATGAGCAGTTCTTC
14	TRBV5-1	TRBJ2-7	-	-	CASSLEDPGSEQYF	TGCGCCAGCAGCTTGGAGGACCCGGGGAGCGAGCAGTACTTC
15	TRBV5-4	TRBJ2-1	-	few	CASSPPFRSYNEQFF	TGTGCCAGCAGCCCTCCGTTTCGCTCCTACAATGAGCAGTTCTTC
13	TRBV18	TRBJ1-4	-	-	CASSRQLNEKLFF	TGTGCCAGCTCACGACAGCTAAATGAAAAACTGTTTTTT
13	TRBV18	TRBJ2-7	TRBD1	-	CASSLATGHEQYF	TGTGCCAGCTCACTAGCGACAGGGCACGAGCAGTACTTC
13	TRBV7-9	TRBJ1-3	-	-	CASSFARINTIYF	TGTGCCAGCAGCTTTGCCAGGATAAACACCATATATTTT
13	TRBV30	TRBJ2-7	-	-	CALEGARSKEQYF	TGTGCCTTGGAGGGGGCGCGATCCAAAGAGCAGTACTTC
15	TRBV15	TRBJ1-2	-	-	CATSSKTGANYGYTF	TGTGCCACCAGCAGTAAGACAGGAGCTAACTATGGCTACACCTTC
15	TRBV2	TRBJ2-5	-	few	CASNIAGPYQETQYF	TGTGCCAGCAATATTGCGGGCCCCTACCAAGAGACCCAGTACTTC
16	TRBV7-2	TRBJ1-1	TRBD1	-	CASSLRTGQGNTEAFF	TGTGCCAGCAGCTTAAGAACGGGACAGGGGAACACTGAAGCTTTCTTT
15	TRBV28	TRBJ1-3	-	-	CASSYGGISGNTIYF	TGTGCCAGCAGTTACGGGGGGATCTCTGGAAACACCATATATTTT
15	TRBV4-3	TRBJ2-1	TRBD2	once	CASSGLAGSYNEQFF	TGCGCCAGCAGTGGACTAGCGGGCTCCTACAATGAGCAGTTCTTC
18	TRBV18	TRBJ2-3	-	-	CASSPPGFGGGLSDTQYF	TGTGCCAGCTCACCACCGGGTTTTGGCGGGGGCCTCTCGGATACGCAGTATTTT
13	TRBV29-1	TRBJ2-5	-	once	CSVERQGMETQYF	TGCAGCGTTGAACGGCAGGGGATGGAGACCCAGTACTTC
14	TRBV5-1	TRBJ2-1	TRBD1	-	CASSLGQVYNEQFF	TGCGCCAGCAGCCTCGGACAGGTGTACAATGAGCAGTTCTTC
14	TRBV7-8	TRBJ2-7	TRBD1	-	CASSSDRGGYEQYF	TGTGCCAGCAGCTCGGACAGGGGAGGGTACGAGCAGTACTTC
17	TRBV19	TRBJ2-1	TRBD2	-	CASTSTSGTTSYNEQFF	TGTGCCAGTACATCTACTAGCGGGACTACCTCCTACAATGAGCAGTTCTTC
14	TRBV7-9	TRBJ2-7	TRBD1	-	CASSSYRGAYEQYF	TGTGCCAGCAGCTCGTACAGGGGGGCCTACGAGCAGTACTTC
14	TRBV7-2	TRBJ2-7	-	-	CASSLGGGSYEQYF	TGTGCCAGCAGCTTAGGTGGCGGCTCCTACGAGCAGTACTTC
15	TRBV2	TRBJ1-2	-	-	CASSAARGVGHGYTF	TGTGCCAGCAGCGCAGCCCGGGGAGTTGGGCATGGCTACACCTTC
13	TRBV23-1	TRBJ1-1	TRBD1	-	CASRDRGHTEAFF	TGCGCCAGCAGAGACAGGGGGCACACTGAAGCTTTCTTT
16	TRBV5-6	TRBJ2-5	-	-	CASSLDLGLSEETQYF	TGTGCCAGCAGCTTGGATCTGGGGCTTTCGGAAGAGACCCAGTACTTC
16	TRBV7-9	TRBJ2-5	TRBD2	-	CASSSDSGTRQETQYF	TGTGCCAGCAGCTCGGATTCCGGGACTAGGCAAGAGACCCAGTACTTC
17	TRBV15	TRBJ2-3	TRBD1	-	CATSRAGTGGNKDTQYF	TGTGCCACCAGCAGAGCTGGGACAGGGGGGAATAAGGATACGCAGTATTTT
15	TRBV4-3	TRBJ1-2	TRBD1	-	CASSQVTGANYGYTF	TGCGCCAGCAGCCAAGTGACAGGGGCTAACTATGGCTACACCTTC
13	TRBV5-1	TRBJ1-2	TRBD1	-	CASSPGQAYGYTF	TGCGCCAGCAGCCCTGGACAGGCTTATGGCTACACCTTC
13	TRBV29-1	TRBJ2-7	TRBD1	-	CSVGLDRGIEQYF	TGCAGCGTGGGATTGGACAGGGGAATTGAGCAGTACTTC
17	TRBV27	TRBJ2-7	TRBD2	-	CASRPGSRLAGSYEQYF	TGTGCCAGCAGACCTGGGTCGCGACTAGCGGGGTCCTACGAGCAGTACTTC
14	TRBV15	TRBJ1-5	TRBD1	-	CATSKQGGNQPQHF	TGTGCCACCAGCAAACAGGGGGGCAATCAGCCCCAGCATTTT
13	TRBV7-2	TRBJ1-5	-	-	CASSLNRIQLQHF	TGTGCCAGCAGCCTCAACAGGATTCAGCTCCAGCATTTT
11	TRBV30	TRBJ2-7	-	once	CAWRNGYEQYF	TGTGCCTGGAGAAACGGCTACGAGCAGTACTTC
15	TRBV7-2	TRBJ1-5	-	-	CASSLEQVSNQPQHF	TGTGCCAGCAGCTTAGAACAGGTTAGCAATCAGCCCCAGCATTTT
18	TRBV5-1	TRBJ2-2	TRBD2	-	CASSLGLAGGSNTGELFF	TGCGCCAGCAGCTTGGGCCTAGCGGGGGGCTCGAACACCGGGGAGCTGTTTTTT
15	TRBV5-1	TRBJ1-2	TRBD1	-	CASSLGTGSAYGYTF	TGCGCCAGCAGCTTGGGGACAGGGAGTGCCTATGGCTACACCTTC
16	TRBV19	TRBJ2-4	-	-	CASSIPHPLGQNIQYF	TGTGCCAGTAGTATTCCCCATCCACTTGGGCAAAACATTCAGTACTTC
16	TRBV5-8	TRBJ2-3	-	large	CASSLASVTGGDTQYF	TGTGCCAGCAGCTTGGCTAGCGTTACCGGGGGAGATACGCAGTATTTT
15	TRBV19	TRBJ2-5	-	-	CASRASGAAQETQYF	TGTGCCAGTAGAGCGTCAGGGGCGGCCCAAGAGACCCAGTACTTC